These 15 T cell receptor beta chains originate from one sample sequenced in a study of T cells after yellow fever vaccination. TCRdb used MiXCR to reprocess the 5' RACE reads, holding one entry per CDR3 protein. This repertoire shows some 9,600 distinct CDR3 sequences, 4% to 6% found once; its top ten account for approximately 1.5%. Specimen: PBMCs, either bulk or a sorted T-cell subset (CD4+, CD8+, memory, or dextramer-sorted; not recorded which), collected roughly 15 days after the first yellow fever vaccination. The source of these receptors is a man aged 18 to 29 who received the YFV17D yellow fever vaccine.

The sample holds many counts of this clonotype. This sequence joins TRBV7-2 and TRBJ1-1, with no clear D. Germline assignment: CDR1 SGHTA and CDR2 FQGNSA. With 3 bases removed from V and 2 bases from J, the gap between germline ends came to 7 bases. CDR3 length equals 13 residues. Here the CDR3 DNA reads TGTGCCAGCAGCTTGTACAGTAACACTGAAGCTTTCTTT. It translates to CASSLYSNTEAFF.

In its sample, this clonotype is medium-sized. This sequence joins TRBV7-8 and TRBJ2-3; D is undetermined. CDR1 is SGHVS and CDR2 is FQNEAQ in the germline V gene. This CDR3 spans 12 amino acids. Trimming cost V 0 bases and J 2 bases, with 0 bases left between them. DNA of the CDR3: TGTGCCAGCAGCTTAGCCACAGATACGCAGTATTTT. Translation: CASSLATDTQYF.

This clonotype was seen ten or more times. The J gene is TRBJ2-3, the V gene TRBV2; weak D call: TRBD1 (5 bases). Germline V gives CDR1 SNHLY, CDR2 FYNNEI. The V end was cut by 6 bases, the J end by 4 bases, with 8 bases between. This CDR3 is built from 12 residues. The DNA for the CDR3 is TGTGCCAGCAGGCAGGGCGCAGATACGCAGTATTTT. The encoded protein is CASRQGADTQYF.

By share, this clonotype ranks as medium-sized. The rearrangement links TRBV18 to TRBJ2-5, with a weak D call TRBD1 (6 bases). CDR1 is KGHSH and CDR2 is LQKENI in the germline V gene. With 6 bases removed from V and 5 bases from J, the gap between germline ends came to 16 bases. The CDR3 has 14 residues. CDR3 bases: TGTGCCAGCTCTACTGGGGGCTTCGAGGAGACCCAGTACTTC. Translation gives CASSTGGFEETQYF.

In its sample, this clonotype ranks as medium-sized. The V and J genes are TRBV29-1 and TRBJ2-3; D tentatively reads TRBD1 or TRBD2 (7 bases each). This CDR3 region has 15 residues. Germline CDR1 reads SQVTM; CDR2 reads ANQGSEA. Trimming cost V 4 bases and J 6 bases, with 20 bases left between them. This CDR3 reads CSVGEWRGGGDTQYF. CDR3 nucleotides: TGCAGCGTTGGTGAATGGCGGGGAGGGGGCGATACGCAGTATTTT.

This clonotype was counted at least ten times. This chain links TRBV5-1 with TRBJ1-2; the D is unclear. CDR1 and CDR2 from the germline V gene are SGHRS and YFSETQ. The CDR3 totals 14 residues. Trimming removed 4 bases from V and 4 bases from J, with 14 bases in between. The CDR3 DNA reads TGCGCCAGCAGCCCGAGTGGACTACCCTATGGCTACACCTTC. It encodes CASSPSGLPYGYTF.

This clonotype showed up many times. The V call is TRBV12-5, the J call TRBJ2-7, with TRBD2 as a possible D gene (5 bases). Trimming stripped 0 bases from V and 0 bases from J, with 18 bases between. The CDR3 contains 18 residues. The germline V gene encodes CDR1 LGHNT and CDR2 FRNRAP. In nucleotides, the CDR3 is TGTGCTAGTGGTTTGGTACTAGGCGGCGGATACCTCTCCTACGAGCAGTACTTC. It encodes CASGLVLGGGYLSYEQYF.

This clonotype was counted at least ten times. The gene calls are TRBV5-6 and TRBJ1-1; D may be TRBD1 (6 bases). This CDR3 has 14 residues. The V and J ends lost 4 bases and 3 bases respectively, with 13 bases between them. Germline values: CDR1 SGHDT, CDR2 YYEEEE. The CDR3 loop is CASSRRGPDTEAFF. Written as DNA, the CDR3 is TGTGCCAGCAGCCGCCGGGGGCCGGACACTGAAGCTTTCTTT.

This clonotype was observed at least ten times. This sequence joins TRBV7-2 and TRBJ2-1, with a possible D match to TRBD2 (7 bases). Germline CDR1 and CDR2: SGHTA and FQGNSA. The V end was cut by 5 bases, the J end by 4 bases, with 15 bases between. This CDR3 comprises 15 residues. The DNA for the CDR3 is TGTGCCAGCAGCCGCGGGGGCGGGAAATACAATGAGCAGTTCTTC. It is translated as CASSRGGGKYNEQFF.

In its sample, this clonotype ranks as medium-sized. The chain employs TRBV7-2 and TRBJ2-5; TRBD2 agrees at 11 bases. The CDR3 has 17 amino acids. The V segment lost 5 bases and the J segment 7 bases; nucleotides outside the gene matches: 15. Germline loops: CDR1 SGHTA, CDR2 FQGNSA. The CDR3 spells CASSAASGGSPLGTQYF. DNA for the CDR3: TGTGCCAGCAGCGCCGCTAGCGGGGGGTCTCCGTTGGGGACCCAGTACTTC.

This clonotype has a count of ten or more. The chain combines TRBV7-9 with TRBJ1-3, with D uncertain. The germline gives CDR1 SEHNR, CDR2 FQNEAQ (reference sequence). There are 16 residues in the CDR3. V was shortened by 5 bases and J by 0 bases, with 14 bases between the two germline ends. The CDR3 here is CASSPSTVNSGNTIYF. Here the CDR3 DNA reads TGTGCCAGCAGCCCTTCGACGGTGAACTCTGGAAACACCATATATTTT.

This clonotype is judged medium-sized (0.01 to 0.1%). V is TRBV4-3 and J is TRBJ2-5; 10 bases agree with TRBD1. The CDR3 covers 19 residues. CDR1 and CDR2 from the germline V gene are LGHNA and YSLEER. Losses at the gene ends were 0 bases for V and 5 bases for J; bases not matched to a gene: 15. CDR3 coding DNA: TGCGCCAGCAGCCAAGAAAGGTCCCTGGGGACAGGGGCATCGGAGACCCAGTACTTC. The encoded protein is CASSQERSLGTGASETQYF.

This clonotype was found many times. CDR3 sequence: CASSSGSPEVYSPLHF. CDR3 DNA: TGTGCCAGTTCCTCGGGATCCCCAGAGGTTTATTCACCCCTCCACTTT. The genes are TRBV9 and TRBJ1-6; D gene ambiguous. The CDR3 spans 16 residues. V gave up 8 bases and J gave up 8 bases, with 23 bases separating them. Germline V lookup: CDR1 SGDLS, CDR2 YYNGEE.

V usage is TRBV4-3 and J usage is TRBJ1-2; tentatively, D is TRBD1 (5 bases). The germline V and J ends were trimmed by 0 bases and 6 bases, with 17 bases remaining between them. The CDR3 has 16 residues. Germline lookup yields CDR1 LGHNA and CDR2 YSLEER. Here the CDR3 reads CASSQDVLEGRNGYTF. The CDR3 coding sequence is TGCGCCAGCAGCCAAGATGTTCTAGAGGGGAGGAATGGCTACACCTTC.

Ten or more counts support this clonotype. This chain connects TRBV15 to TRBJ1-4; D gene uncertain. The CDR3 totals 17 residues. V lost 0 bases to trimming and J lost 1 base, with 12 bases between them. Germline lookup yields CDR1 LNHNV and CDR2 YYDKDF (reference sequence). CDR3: CATSRDLGMGTNEKLFF. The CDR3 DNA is TGTGCCACCAGCAGAGATCTGGGGATGGGAACTAATGAAAAACTGTTTTTT.